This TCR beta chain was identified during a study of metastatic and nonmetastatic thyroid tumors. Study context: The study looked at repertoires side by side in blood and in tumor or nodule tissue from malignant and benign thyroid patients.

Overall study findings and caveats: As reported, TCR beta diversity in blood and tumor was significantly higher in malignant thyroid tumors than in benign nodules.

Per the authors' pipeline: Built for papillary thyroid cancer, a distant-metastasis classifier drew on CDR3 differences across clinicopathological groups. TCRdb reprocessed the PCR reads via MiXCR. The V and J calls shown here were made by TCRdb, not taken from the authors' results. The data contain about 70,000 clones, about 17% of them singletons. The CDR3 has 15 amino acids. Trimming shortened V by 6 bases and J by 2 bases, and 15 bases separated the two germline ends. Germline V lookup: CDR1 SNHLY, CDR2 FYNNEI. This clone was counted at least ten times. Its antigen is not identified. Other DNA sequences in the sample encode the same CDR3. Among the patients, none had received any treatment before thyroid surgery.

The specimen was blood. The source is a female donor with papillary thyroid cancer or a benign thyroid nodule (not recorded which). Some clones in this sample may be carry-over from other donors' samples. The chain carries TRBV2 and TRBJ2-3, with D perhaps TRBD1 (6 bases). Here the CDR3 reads CASRTGPHYTDTQYF. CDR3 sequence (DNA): TGTGCCAGCAGGACAGGACCACACTACACAGATACGCAGTATTTT.